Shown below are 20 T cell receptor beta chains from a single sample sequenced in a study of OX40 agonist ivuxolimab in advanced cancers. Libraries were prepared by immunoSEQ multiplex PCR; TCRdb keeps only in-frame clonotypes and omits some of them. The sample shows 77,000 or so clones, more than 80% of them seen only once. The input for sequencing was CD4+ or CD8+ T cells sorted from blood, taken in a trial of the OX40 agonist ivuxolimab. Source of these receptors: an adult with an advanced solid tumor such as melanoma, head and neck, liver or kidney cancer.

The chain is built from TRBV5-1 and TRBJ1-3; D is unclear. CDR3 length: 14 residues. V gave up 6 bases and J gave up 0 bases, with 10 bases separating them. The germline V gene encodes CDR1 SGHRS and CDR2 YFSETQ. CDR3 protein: CASKPMSSGNTIYF. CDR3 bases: TGCGCCAGCAAGCCCATGAGCTCTGGAAACACCATATATTTT.

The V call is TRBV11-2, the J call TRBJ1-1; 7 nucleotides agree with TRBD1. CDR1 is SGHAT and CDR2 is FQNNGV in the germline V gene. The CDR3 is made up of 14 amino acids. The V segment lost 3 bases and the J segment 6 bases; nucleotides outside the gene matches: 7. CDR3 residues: CASSFPTGAAEAFF. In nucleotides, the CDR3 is TGTGCCAGCAGCTTTCCTACAGGGGCGGCTGAAGCTTTCTTT. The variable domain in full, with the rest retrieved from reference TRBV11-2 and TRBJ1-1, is EAGVAQSPRYKIIEKRQSVAFWCNPISGHATLYWYQQILGQGPKLLIQFQNNGVVDDSQLPKDRFSAERLKGVDSTLKIQPAKLEDSAVYLCASSFPTGAAEAFFGQGTRLTVV.

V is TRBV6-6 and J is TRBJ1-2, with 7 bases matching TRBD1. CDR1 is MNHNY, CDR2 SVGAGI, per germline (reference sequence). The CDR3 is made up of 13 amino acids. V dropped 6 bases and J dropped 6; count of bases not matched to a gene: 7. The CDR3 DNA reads TGTGCCAGCAGACCAACAGGGGTTGATGGCTACACCTTC. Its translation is CASRPTGVDGYTF.

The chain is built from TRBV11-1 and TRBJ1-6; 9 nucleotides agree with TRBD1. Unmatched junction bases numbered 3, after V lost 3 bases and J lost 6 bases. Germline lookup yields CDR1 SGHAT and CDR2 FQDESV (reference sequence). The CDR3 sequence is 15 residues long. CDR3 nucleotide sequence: TGTGCCAGCAGCTTGGAGGACAGGGGTAATTCACCCCTCCACTTT. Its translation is CASSLEDRGNSPLHF. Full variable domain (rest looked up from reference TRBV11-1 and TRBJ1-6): EAEVAQSPRYKITEKSQAVAFWCDPISGHATLYWYRQILGQGPELLVQFQDESVVDDSQLPKDRFSAERLKGVDSTLKIQPAELGDSAMYLCASSLEDRGNSPLHFGNGTRLTVT.

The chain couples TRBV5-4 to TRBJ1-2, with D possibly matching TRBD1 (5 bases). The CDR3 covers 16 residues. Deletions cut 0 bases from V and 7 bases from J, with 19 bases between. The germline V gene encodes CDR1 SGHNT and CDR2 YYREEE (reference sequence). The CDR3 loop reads CASSLGSSGPYGGYTF. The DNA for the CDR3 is TGTGCCAGCAGCTTGGGTTCGTCAGGGCCTTATGGTGGCTACACCTTC.

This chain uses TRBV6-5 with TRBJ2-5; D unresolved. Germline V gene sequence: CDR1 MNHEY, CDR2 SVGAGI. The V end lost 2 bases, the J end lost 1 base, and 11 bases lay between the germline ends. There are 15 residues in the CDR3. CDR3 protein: CASSYGPLAQETQYF. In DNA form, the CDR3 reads TGTGCCAGCAGTTACGGACCCTTAGCCCAAGAGACCCAGTACTTC.

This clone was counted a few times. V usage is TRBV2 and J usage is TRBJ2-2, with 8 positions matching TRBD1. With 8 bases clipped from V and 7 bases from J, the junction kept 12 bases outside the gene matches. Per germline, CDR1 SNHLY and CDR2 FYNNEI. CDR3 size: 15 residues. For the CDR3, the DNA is TGTGCCAGCGGGGGGCCAGGGGGCGCGAACGGGGAGCTGTTTTTT. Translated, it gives CASGGPGGANGELFF.

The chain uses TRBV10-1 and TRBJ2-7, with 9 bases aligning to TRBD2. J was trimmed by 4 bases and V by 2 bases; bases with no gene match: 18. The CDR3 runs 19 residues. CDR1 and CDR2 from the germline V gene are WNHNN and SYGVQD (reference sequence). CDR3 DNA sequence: TGCGCCAGCAGTGAGCCGCGACCGGGCTGTGGCGGGAGGGATTACGAGCAGTACTTC. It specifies CASSEPRPGCGGRDYEQYF.

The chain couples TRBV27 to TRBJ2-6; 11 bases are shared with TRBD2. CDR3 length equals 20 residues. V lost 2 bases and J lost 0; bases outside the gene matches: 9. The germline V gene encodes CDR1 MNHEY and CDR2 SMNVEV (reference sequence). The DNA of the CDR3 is TGTGCCAGCAGTTTACCTCTAATAGCGGGAGGGGTCTCTGGGGCCAACGTCCTGACTTTC. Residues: CASSLPLIAGGVSGANVLTF.

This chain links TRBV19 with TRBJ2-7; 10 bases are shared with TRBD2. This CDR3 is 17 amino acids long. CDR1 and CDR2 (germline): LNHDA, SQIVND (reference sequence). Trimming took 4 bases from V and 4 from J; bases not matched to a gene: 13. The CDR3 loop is CASSTRHGLAEIYEQYF. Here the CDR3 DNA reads TGTGCCAGTAGTACCCGACATGGACTAGCGGAAATATACGAGCAGTACTTC. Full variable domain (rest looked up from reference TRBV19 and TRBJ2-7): DGGITQSPKYLFRKEGQNVTLSCEQNLNHDAMYWYRQDPGQGLRLIYYSQIVNDFQKGDIAEGYSVSREKKESFPLTVTSAQKNPTAFYLCASSTRHGLAEIYEQYFGPGTRLTVT.

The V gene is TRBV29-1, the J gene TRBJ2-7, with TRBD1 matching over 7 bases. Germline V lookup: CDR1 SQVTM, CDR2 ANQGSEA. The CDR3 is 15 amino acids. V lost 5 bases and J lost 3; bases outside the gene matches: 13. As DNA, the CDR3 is TGCAGCGTTTTCGACTGGACAGGTGGGGGCTACGAGCAGTACTTC. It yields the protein CSVFDWTGGGYEQYF.

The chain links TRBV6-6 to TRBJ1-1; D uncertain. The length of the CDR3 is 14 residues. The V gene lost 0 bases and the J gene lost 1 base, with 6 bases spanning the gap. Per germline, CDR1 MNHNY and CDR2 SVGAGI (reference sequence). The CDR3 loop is CASSYSTRNTEAFF. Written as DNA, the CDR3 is TGTGCCAGCAGTTACTCAACGAGGAACACTGAAGCTTTCTTT.

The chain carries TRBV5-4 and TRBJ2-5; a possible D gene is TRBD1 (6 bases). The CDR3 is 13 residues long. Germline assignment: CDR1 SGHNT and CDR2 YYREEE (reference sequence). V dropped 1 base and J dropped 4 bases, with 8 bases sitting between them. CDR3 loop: CASSLIGGETQYF. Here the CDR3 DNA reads TGTGCCAGCAGCTTGATAGGGGGAGAGACCCAGTACTTC.

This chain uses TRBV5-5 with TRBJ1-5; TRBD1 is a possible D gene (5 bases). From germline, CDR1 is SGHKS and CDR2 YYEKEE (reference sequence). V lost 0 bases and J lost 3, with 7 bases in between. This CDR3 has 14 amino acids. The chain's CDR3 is CASSLEQVNQPQHF. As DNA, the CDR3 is TGTGCCAGCAGCTTGGAACAGGTCAATCAGCCCCAGCATTTT.

Written as DNA, the CDR3 is TGTGCCAGCAGCTCCTCAGGGTCCGAAGAGACCCAGTACTTC. Encoded protein: CASSSSGSEETQYF. This chain joins TRBV5-6 and TRBJ2-5, with D maybe TRBD1 (5 bases). This CDR3 comprises 14 residues. The germline V gene encodes CDR1 SGHDT and CDR2 YYEEEE. Trimming pared 3 bases from V and 3 bases from J, leaving 12 bases between. Looking up the rest from reference TRBV5-6 and TRBJ2-5 gives the full variable domain: DAGVTQSPTHLIKTRGQQVTLRCSPKSGHDTVSWYQQALGQGPQFIFQYYEEEERQRGNFPDRFSGHQFPNYSSELNVNALLLGDSALYLCASSSSGSEETQYFGPGTRLLVL.

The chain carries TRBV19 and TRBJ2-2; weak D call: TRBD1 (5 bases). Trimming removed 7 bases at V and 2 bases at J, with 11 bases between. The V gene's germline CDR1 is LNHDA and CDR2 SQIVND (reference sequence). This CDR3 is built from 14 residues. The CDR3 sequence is CASTARTNTGELFF. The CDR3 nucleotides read TGTGCCAGTACGGCCCGGACAAACACCGGGGAGCTGTTTTTT. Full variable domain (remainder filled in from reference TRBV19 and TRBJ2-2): DGGITQSPKYLFRKEGQNVTLSCEQNLNHDAMYWYRQDPGQGLRLIYYSQIVNDFQKGDIAEGYSVSREKKESFPLTVTSAQKNPTAFYLCASTARTNTGELFFGEGSRLTVL.

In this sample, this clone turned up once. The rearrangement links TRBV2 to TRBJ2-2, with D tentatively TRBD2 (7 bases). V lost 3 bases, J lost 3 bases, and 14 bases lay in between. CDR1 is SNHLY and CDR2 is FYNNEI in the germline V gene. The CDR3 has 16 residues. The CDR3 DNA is TGTGCCAGCAGTGATACGGGGGGCCCGTACACCGGGGAGCTGTTTTTT. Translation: CASSDTGGPYTGELFF.

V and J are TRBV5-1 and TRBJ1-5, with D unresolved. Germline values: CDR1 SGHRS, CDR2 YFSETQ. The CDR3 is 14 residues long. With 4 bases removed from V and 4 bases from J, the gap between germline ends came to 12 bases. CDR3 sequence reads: CASSPGPVNQPQHF. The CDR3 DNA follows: TGCGCCAGCAGCCCCGGTCCGGTTAATCAGCCCCAGCATTTT.

The CDR3 protein is CASSPPRRTGEYEQYF. In DNA form, the CDR3 reads TGTGCCAGCAGCCCCCCCCGGAGGACAGGGGAGTACGAGCAGTACTTC. The chain uses TRBV7-9 and TRBJ2-7; TRBD1 agrees at 9 bases. V shed 5 bases and J 4 bases; nucleotides not matched to a gene: 12. This CDR3 has 16 residues. CDR1 SEHNR and CDR2 FQNEAQ come from the germline V gene (reference sequence).

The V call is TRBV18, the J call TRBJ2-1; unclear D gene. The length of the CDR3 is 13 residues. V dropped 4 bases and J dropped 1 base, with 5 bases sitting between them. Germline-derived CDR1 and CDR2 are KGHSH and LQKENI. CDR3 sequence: CASSLGSYNEQFF. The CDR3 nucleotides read TGTGCCAGCTCACTGGGGTCCTACAATGAGCAGTTCTTC.